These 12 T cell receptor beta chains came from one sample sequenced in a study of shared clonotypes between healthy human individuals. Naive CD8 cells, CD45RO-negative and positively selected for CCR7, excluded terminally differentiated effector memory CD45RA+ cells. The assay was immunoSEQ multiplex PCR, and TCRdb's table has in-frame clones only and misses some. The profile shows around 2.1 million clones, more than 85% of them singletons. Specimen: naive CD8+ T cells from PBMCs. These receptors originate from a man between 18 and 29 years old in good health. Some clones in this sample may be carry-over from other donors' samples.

CDR3 nucleotides: TGTGCCAGTAGTCCCGGGACTAGCGGGACTCTCGAGCAGTACTTC. Protein sequence: CASSPGTSGTLEQYF. V gene TRBV19 combines with J gene TRBJ2-7, with TRBD2 matching 13 bases. The CDR3 length is 15 residues. CDR1 and CDR2 from the germline V gene are LNHDA and SQIVND (reference sequence). V trimming: 5 bases; J trimming: 6 bases; junction bases outside the gene matches: 7.

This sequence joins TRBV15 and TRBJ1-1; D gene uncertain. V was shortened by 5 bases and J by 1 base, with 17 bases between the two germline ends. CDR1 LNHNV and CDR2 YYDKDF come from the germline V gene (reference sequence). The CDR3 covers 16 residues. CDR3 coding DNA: TGTGCCACCAGCGAGTGGGCAATGGGGAAGAACACTGAAGCTTTCTTT. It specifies CATSEWAMGKNTEAFF.

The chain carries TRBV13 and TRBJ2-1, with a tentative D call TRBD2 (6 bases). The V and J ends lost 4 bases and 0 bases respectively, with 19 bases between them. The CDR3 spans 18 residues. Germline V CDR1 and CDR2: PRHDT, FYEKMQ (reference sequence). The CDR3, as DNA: TGTGCCAGCAGCTCGCGGGACTCTTGGGTGCGCTCCTACAATGAGCAGTTCTTC. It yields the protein CASSSRDSWVRSYNEQFF.

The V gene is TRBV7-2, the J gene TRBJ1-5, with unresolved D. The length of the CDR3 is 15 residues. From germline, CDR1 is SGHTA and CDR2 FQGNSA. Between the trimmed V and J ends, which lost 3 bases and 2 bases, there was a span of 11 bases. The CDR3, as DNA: TGTGCCAGCAGCTTGACCCTTCGGGGCAATCAGCCCCAGCATTTT. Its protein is CASSLTLRGNQPQHF. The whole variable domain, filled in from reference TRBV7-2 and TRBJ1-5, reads GAGVSQSPSNKVTEKGKDVELRCDPISGHTALYWYRQSLGQGLEFLIYFQGNSAPDKSGLPSDRFSAERTGGSVSTLTIQRTQQEDSAVYLCASSLTLRGNQPQHFGDGTRLSIL.

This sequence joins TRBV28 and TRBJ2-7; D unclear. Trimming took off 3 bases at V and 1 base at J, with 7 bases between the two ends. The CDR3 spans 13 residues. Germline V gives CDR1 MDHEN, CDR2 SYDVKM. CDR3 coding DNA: TGTGCCAGCAGTTTGATTAATTCCTACGAGCAGTACTTC. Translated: CASSLINSYEQYF.

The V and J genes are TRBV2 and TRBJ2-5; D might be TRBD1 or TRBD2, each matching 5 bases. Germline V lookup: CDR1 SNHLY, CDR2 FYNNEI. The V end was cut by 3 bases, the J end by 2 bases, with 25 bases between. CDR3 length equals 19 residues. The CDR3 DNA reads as TGTGCCAGCAGTGACAGCCTCTCCGGGACCCGACTGAGACAAGAGACCCAGTACTTC. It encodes CASSDSLSGTRLRQETQYF.

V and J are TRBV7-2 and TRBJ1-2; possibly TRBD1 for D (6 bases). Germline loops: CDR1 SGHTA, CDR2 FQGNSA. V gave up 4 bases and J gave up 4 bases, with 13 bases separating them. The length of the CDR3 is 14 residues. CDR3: CASSSAGQRYGYTF. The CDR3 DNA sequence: TGTGCCAGCAGCTCAGCTGGACAGCGCTATGGCTACACCTTC. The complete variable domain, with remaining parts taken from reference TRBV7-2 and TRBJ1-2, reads GAGVSQSPSNKVTEKGKDVELRCDPISGHTALYWYRQSLGQGLEFLIYFQGNSAPDKSGLPSDRFSAERTGGSVSTLTIQRTQQEDSAVYLCASSSAGQRYGYTFGSGTRLTVV.

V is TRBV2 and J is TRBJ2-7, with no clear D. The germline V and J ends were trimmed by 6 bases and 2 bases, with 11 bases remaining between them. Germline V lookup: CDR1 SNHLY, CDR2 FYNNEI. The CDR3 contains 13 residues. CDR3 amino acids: CASRGSVPYEQYF. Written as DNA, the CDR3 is TGTGCCAGCAGGGGGTCTGTACCCTACGAGCAGTACTTC.

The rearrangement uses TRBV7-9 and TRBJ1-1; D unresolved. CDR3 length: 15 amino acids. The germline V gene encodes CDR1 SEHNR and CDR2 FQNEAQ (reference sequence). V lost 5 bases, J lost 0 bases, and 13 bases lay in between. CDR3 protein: CASSPTAGLNTEAFF. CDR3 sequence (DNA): TGTGCCAGCAGCCCAACAGCTGGGTTGAACACTGAAGCTTTCTTT.

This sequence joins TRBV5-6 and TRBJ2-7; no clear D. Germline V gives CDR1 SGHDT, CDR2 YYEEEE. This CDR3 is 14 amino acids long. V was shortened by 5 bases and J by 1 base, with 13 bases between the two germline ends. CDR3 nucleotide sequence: TGTGCCAGCAGTCAATGGCCGGTGTCCTACGAGCAGTACTTC. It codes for CASSQWPVSYEQYF.

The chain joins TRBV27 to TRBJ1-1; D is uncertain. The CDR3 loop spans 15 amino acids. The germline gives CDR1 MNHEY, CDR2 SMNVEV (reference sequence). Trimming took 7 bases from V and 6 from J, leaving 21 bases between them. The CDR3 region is CASNTLSGFPSEAFF. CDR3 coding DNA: TGTGCCAGCAATACGCTATCTGGGTTCCCCTCTGAAGCTTTCTTT.

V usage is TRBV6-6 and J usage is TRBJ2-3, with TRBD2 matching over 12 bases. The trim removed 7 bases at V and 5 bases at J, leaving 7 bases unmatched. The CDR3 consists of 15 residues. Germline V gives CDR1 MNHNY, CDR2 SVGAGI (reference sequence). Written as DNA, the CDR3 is TGTGCCAGCATGCCCCGACTAGCGGGAGTAGATACGCAGTATTTT. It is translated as CASMPRLAGVDTQYF.